The 22 T cell receptor beta chains below all came from one sample that was sequenced in a study of cytomegalovirus exposure and HLA in healthy donors. PCR was performed using 60 Vbeta and 13 Jbeta primers. Assay used: immunoSEQ multiplex PCR; TCRdb lists only in-frame clones, some missing. The repertoire holds more than 95,000 clones, with over 60% as singletons. Sequencing was done on a sample of PBMCs. These receptors were collected from a woman aged 40-49 years in good health and CMV-seronegative.

In the case of this clone: Mismatch with germline at one junction end may stem from a read error. The chain recombines TRBV6-5 with TRBJ2-7; D is possibly TRBD1 (6 bases). Germline V gives CDR1 MNHEY, CDR2 SVGAGI. The CDR3 sequence is 14 residues long. CDR3 sequence: CAGSYSATGDEQYF. The CDR3 DNA is TGTGCCGGCAGTTACTCGGCGACAGGCGACGAGCAGTACTTC.

The V gene is TRBV4-2, the J gene TRBJ1-2; 8 nucleotides agree with TRBD1. CDR3 length: 15 residues. Germline V lookup: CDR1 LGHNA, CDR2 YNFKEQ. The J segment lost 7 bases and the V segment lost 3 bases, leaving 10 bases of the junction unmatched. The CDR3 DNA follows: TGTGCCAGCAGCCAGCCTCAGGGGGCGGGTCGTGGCTACACCTTC. It is translated as CASSQPQGAGRGYTF.

This sequence joins TRBV5-1 and TRBJ2-7; 12 nucleotides agree with TRBD2. The CDR3 is 18 residues long. From germline, CDR1 is SGHRS and CDR2 YFSETQ. The ends lost 0 bases at V and 1 base at J; junction bases unmatched: 8. The DNA for the CDR3 is TGCGCCAGCAGCTTGGAAAGGACTAGCGGGACCGTGTCCTACGAGCAGTACTTC. Translated: CASSLERTSGTVSYEQYF.

The V call is TRBV20-1, the J call TRBJ2-5; D uncertain. The CDR3 contains 11 residues. Trimming cost V 1 base and J 7 bases, with 7 bases left between them. Germline V lookup: CDR1 DFQATT, CDR2 SNEGSKA (reference sequence). The CDR3 bases are TGCAGTGCTAGAGTAGGCGGGACCCAGTACTTC. Residues: CSARVGGTQYF.

The gene calls are TRBV10-1 and TRBJ2-1, with 14 bases fitting TRBD2. CDR1 is WNHNN and CDR2 is SYGVQD in the germline V gene (reference sequence). The CDR3 sequence is 18 residues long. After removal of 3 bases from V and 1 base from J, the junction contained 5 bases not matched to a gene. The CDR3 loop reads CASSDPGLAGVSYNEQFF. The CDR3 bases are TGCGCCAGCAGTGATCCGGGACTAGCGGGAGTTTCCTACAATGAGCAGTTCTTC.

The V and J genes are TRBV7-3 and TRBJ2-1; D unclear. CDR1 and CDR2 (germline): SGHTA, FQGTGA. The CDR3 sequence is 12 residues long. Trimming stripped 4 bases from V and 10 bases from J, with 11 bases between. CDR3 residues: CASSSAGGEQFF. The CDR3 DNA reads TGTGCCAGCAGCTCCGCCGGCGGAGAGCAGTTCTTC.

This clone is a singleton in its sample. The chain employs TRBV18 and TRBJ2-3, with TRBD2 as a possible D gene (5 bases). This CDR3 is built from 14 residues. Per germline, CDR1 KGHSH and CDR2 LQKENI. Trimming stripped 3 bases from V and 3 bases from J, with 10 bases between. The CDR3 is CASSPTRTTDTQYF. The DNA of the CDR3 is TGTGCCAGCTCACCTACCAGGACTACAGATACGCAGTATTTT.

This clone occurred a few times. The chain employs TRBV5-1 and TRBJ2-7; TRBD1 matches at 9 bases. CDR1 is SGHRS and CDR2 is YFSETQ in the germline V gene. J was trimmed by 1 base and V by 5 bases; bases with no gene match: 10. The length of the CDR3 is 16 residues. CDR3 protein: CASRCSNRGPSYEQYF. CDR3 nucleotide sequence: TGCGCCAGCAGATGCTCGAACAGGGGGCCGTCCTACGAGCAGTACTTC. The variable domain in full, completed from reference TRBV5-1 and TRBJ2-7, reads KAGVTQTPRYLIKTRGQQVTLSCSPISGHRSVSWYQQTPGQGLQFLFEYFSETQRNKGNFPGRFSGRQFSNSRSEMNVSTLELGDSALYLCASRCSNRGPSYEQYFGPGTRLTVT.

The chain recombines TRBV7-2 with TRBJ1-5; 10 nucleotides agree with TRBD1. Germline values: CDR1 SGHTA, CDR2 FQGNSA. The CDR3 is 15 amino acids. J gave up 5 bases and V 5 bases, and 6 bases lay outside the gene matches. The CDR3 is CASSATGQGYQPQHF. The CDR3 bases are TGTGCCAGCAGCGCGACGGGACAGGGGTATCAGCCCCAGCATTTT.

The chain recombines TRBV7-2 with TRBJ2-3; perhaps TRBD2 as D (6 bases). This CDR3 contains 15 residues. V was pared by 3 bases and J by 6 bases, with 16 bases between. Germline loops: CDR1 SGHTA, CDR2 FQGNSA. The CDR3 DNA is TGTGCCAGCAGCTTTTACCAGGCCCGGGGGGATACGCAGTATTTT. Its protein product is CASSFYQARGDTQYF. The complete variable domain, with remaining parts taken from reference TRBV7-2 and TRBJ2-3, reads GAGVSQSPSNKVTEKGKDVELRCDPISGHTALYWYRQSLGQGLEFLIYFQGNSAPDKSGLPSDRFSAERTGGSVSTLTIQRTQQEDSAVYLCASSFYQARGDTQYFGPGTRLTVL.

The V call is TRBV2, the J call TRBJ2-1, with TRBD2 identical over 8 bases. Germline-derived CDR1 and CDR2 are SNHLY and FYNNEI. The CDR3 sequence is 17 residues long. V shed 5 bases, J shed 0 bases, and the junction held 9 bases outside the gene matches. In DNA, the CDR3 is TGTGCCAGCAGTCCCTACCGGGGGGGCGGCTCCTACAATGAGCAGTTCTTC. Translated, it gives CASSPYRGGGSYNEQFF.

The V gene is TRBV4-2, the J gene TRBJ2-1, with TRBD2 matching over 10 bases. CDR1 and CDR2 (germline): LGHNA, YNFKEQ. V lost 4 bases to trimming and J lost 9 bases; unmatched junction nucleotides: 3. The CDR3 is made up of 13 amino acids. The CDR3 DNA reads as TGTGCCAGCAGCCCTAGCGGGAGAGGTGAGCAGTTCTTC. Its protein is CASSPSGRGEQFF.

The chain combines TRBV28 with TRBJ1-2; D may be TRBD1 (5 bases). The CDR3 runs to 15 residues. V was clipped by 2 bases and J by 7 bases, with 17 bases between them. Germline assignment: CDR1 MDHEN and CDR2 SYDVKM. CDR3 residues: CASSLGAGSPIGYTF. CDR3 DNA sequence: TGTGCCAGCAGTTTAGGGGCAGGGTCCCCTATTGGCTACACCTTC.

The rearrangement links TRBV2 to TRBJ2-3; TRBD1 agrees at 11 bases. CDR1 SNHLY and CDR2 FYNNEI come from the germline V gene. This CDR3 spans 16 amino acids. V was clipped by 4 bases and J by 5 bases; unmatched bases: 8. The CDR3 spells CASSATGTGGLDTQYF. The CDR3 coding sequence is TGTGCCAGCAGTGCCACCGGGACAGGGGGTTTAGATACGCAGTATTTT.

The chain recombines TRBV2 with TRBJ2-5; D may be TRBD2 (6 bases). The J call could be wrong; TRBJ2-7 is a better fit for the DNA end. Germline CDR1 and CDR2: SNHLY and FYNNEI. This CDR3 contains 14 residues. The CDR3, as DNA: TGTGCCAGCAGTGAATTTAGCGGCTCCTACGAGCAGTACTTC. This sequence encodes CASSEFSGSYEQYF.

J is TRBJ2-7 and V is TRBV5-1; the D gene is possibly TRBD2 (5 bases). CDR3 size: 17 residues. CDR1 is SGHRS, CDR2 YFSETQ, per germline. Between the trimmed V and J ends, which lost 2 bases and 2 bases, there was a span of 20 bases. The CDR3: CASSFRPNSGEPYEQYF. DNA for the CDR3: TGCGCCAGCAGCTTCAGGCCCAACAGCGGAGAACCCTACGAGCAGTACTTC.

This sequence joins TRBV27 and TRBJ1-5, with 8 nucleotides matching TRBD1. The J segment lost 4 bases and the V segment lost 6 bases, leaving 5 bases of the junction unmatched. This CDR3 comprises 14 residues. The germline CDR1 and CDR2 sequences are MNHEY and SMNVEV (reference sequence). Here the CDR3 DNA reads TGTGCCAGCAGCTGGACAGGGAGGAATCAGCCCCAGCATTTT. Protein product: CASSWTGRNQPQHF.

This clone was seen only a few times. This chain joins TRBV18 and TRBJ2-7, with a weak D call TRBD2 (6 bases). The CDR3 extends over 14 amino acids. V was cut by 3 bases and J by 5 bases, with 14 bases left in between. The germline V gene encodes CDR1 KGHSH and CDR2 LQKENI. The CDR3 bases are TGTGCCAGCTCACCGGGACTGTCGTTGGACGAGCAGTACTTC. It yields the protein CASSPGLSLDEQYF.

This clone was detected only a few times. A read error may produce the germline difference seen at one junction end. The chain is built from TRBV7-9 and TRBJ2-2; TRBD1 might be the D (6 bases). The CDR3 consists of 16 residues. Germline V CDR1 and CDR2: SEHNR, FQNEAQ (reference sequence). The CDR3 here is CSSSLPRTVNTGELFF. Here the CDR3 DNA reads TGTTCCAGCAGCTTACCCAGGACAGTGAACACCGGGGAGCTGTTTTTT.

This clone has just one count. This chain connects TRBV15 to TRBJ2-3, with 10 bases lining up with TRBD2. Germline V lookup: CDR1 LNHNV, CDR2 YYDKDF (reference sequence). The CDR3 has 20 amino acids. The ends lost 1 base at V and 1 base at J; junction bases unmatched: 14. The CDR3 DNA is TGTGCCACCAGCAGAGCGACCCTAGCGGGAGTCAATTCACGCACAGATACGCAGTATTTT. Translation gives CATSRATLAGVNSRTDTQYF.

J is TRBJ2-3 and V is TRBV15; TRBD1 matches 8 bases. Germline CDR1 is LNHNV and CDR2 is YYDKDF (reference sequence). The CDR3 has 14 amino acids. After removal of 6 bases from V and 2 bases from J, the junction contained 4 bases not matched to a gene. The CDR3 nucleotides read TGTGCCACCAGAGGACAGGGAGACACAGATACGCAGTATTTT. The encoded protein is CATRGQGDTDTQYF. Supplemented by reference TRBV15 and TRBJ2-3, the full variable domain reads DAMVIQNPRYQVTQFGKPVTLSCSQTLNHNVMYWYQQKSSQAPKLLFHYYDKDFNNEADTPDNFQSRRPNTSFCFLDIRSPGLGDTAMYLCATRGQGDTDTQYFGPGTRLTVL.

CDR3 nucleotide sequence: TGTGCCAGCAATTCCCCCCTCACAGATACGCAGTATTTT. The encoded protein is CASNSPLTDTQYF. This chain links TRBV11-2 with TRBJ2-3; D unresolved. Trimming took 7 bases from V and 2 from J, leaving 10 bases between them. Germline V gene sequence: CDR1 SGHAT, CDR2 FQNNGV. The CDR3 length is 13 residues.